This is a list of T cell receptor beta chains from one sample in a study of blood T cell repertoires in COVID-19. Only in-frame clones appear in the TCRdb table, and some are missing; sequencing was by immunoSEQ multiplex PCR. Here the sample spans some 80,000 clones, about four fifths being singletons. Sample: peripheral blood. These receptors all stem from a human donor in a cohort sampled during active COVID-19. The CDR3 runs from the conserved cysteine through the conserved F or W. The D gene is left open where the match is weak. Size values are once, few and many counts, or a class for expanded clones, and some rows have none.

clone_size: NA
j_call: TRBJ2-3
v_call: TRBV7-3
d_call: TRBD2
cdr3_aa: CASSLTGGYTDTQYF
cdr3_nt: TGTGCCAGCAGCTTGACGGGAGGCTACACAGATACGCAGTATTTT

clone_size: NA
j_call: TRBJ1-4
v_call: TRBV7-9
d_call: NA
cdr3_aa: CASSPTGEEKLFF
cdr3_nt: TGTGCCAGCAGTCCGACCGGGGAGGAAAAACTGTTTTTT

clone_size: NA
j_call: TRBJ2-3
v_call: TRBV28
d_call: NA
cdr3_aa: CASSFPDFARDTQYF
cdr3_nt: TGTGCCAGCAGCTTTCCGGACTTTGCCCGGGATACGCAGTATTTT

clone_size: NA
j_call: TRBJ1-5
v_call: TRBV5-5
d_call: TRBD1
cdr3_aa: CASTATGGGNQPQHF
cdr3_nt: TGTGCCAGCACCGCGACAGGGGGGGGCAATCAGCCCCAGCATTTT

clone_size: NA
j_call: TRBJ2-5
v_call: TRBV9
d_call: NA
cdr3_aa: CASSAQAQETQYF
cdr3_nt: TGTGCCAGCAGCGCTCAGGCCCAAGAGACCCAGTACTTC

clone_size: NA
j_call: TRBJ2-2
v_call: TRBV15
d_call: TRBD2
cdr3_aa: CATIPGRANTGELFF
cdr3_nt: TGTGCCACCATCCCGGGGAGGGCTAACACCGGGGAGCTGTTTTTT

clone_size: few
j_call: TRBJ2-1
v_call: TRBV14
d_call: NA
cdr3_aa: CASSQSGEEQFF
cdr3_nt: TGTGCCAGCAGCCAGTCCGGGGAAGAGCAGTTCTTC

clone_size: NA
j_call: TRBJ2-7
v_call: TRBV9
d_call: NA
cdr3_aa: CASSVGTAEFYEQYF
cdr3_nt: TGTGCCAGCAGCGTAGGGACAGCCGAATTCTACGAGCAGTACTTC

clone_size: NA
j_call: TRBJ1-6
v_call: TRBV9
d_call: NA
cdr3_aa: CASSPPPGDPYNSPLHF
cdr3_nt: TGTGCCAGCAGCCCCCCACCGGGGGACCCCTATAATTCACCCCTCCACTTT

clone_size: NA
j_call: TRBJ1-3
v_call: TRBV19
d_call: NA
cdr3_aa: CASTLQGLIDSGNTIYF
cdr3_nt: TGTGCCAGTACACTCCAGGGCCTCATCGACTCTGGAAACACCATATATTTT

clone_size: NA
j_call: TRBJ1-3
v_call: TRBV5-3
d_call: NA
cdr3_aa: CARSLGTSGNTIYF
cdr3_nt: TGTGCCAGAAGCTTGGGGACTAGTGGAAACACCATATATTTT

clone_size: NA
j_call: TRBJ2-7
v_call: TRBV5-1
d_call: NA
cdr3_aa: CASSSAGASTYEQYF
cdr3_nt: TGCGCCAGCAGCTCTGCGGGGGCCTCAACCTACGAGCAGTACTTC

clone_size: NA
j_call: TRBJ2-1
v_call: TRBV15
d_call: TRBD2
cdr3_aa: CATSRDSGRVREQFF
cdr3_nt: TGTGCCACCAGCAGAGATTCCGGGAGGGTACGCGAGCAGTTCTTC

clone_size: NA
j_call: TRBJ1-1
v_call: TRBV29-1
d_call: NA
cdr3_aa: CSATQGGTEAFF
cdr3_nt: TGCAGCGCTACACAGGGAGGGACTGAAGCTTTCTTT

clone_size: NA
j_call: TRBJ1-1
v_call: TRBV6-5
d_call: TRBD1
cdr3_aa: CASSYRGQGPTEAFF
cdr3_nt: TGTGCCAGCAGTTACCGAGGACAGGGGCCCACTGAAGCTTTCTTT

clone_size: NA
j_call: TRBJ1-3
v_call: TRBV6-5
d_call: NA
cdr3_aa: CASSLDRTSGNTIYF
cdr3_nt: TGTGCCAGCAGTCTCGACAGGACCTCTGGAAACACCATATATTTT

clone_size: NA
j_call: TRBJ2-5
v_call: TRBV3-1/TRBV3-2
d_call: TRBD2
cdr3_aa: CASSLSGAGETQYF
cdr3_nt: TGTGCCAGCAGCCTTAGCGGGGCAGGCGAGACCCAGTACTTC

clone_size: once
j_call: TRBJ2-2
v_call: TRBV27
d_call: TRBD2
cdr3_aa: CASRSPLSGRGTGELFF
cdr3_nt: TGTGCCAGCAGGTCCCCCCTAAGCGGGAGAGGCACCGGGGAGCTGTTTTTT

clone_size: NA
j_call: TRBJ1-5
v_call: TRBV12-3/TRBV12-4
d_call: NA
cdr3_aa: CASSLGSLRPQHF
cdr3_nt: TGTGCCAGCAGTTTAGGCTCTCTTAGGCCCCAGCATTTT

clone_size: NA
j_call: TRBJ1-2
v_call: TRBV9
d_call: TRBD1
cdr3_aa: CASTTGWTGNYGYTF
cdr3_nt: TGTGCCAGCACTACCGGTTGGACAGGGAACTATGGCTACACCTTC

clone_size: few
j_call: TRBJ2-2
v_call: TRBV13
d_call: NA
cdr3_aa: CASSLEQYTGELFF
cdr3_nt: TGTGCCAGCAGCTTAGAACAGTACACCGGGGAGCTGTTTTTT

clone_size: NA
j_call: TRBJ2-7
v_call: TRBV4-2
d_call: TRBD2
cdr3_aa: CASRLGLAGYYEQYF
cdr3_nt: TGTGCCAGCAGACTCGGACTAGCGGGTTACTACGAGCAGTACTTC

clone_size: NA
j_call: TRBJ2-5
v_call: TRBV7-9
d_call: TRBD1
cdr3_aa: CASSAGQGEGTQYF
cdr3_nt: TGTGCCAGCAGCGCGGGACAGGGGGAGGGGACCCAGTACTTC

clone_size: NA
j_call: TRBJ2-1
v_call: TRBV6-1
d_call: TRBD2
cdr3_aa: CASSEPAGGGHNEQFF
cdr3_nt: TGTGCCAGCAGTGAACCAGCGGGAGGGGGCCACAATGAGCAGTTCTTC

clone_size: NA
j_call: TRBJ2-5
v_call: TRBV2
d_call: NA
cdr3_aa: CASRAGPGETQYF
cdr3_nt: TGTGCCAGCAGGGCAGGACCGGGGGAGACCCAGTACTTC

clone_size: NA
j_call: TRBJ2-2
v_call: TRBV7-3
d_call: TRBD2
cdr3_aa: CASTPRASGAGELFF
cdr3_nt: TGTGCCAGCACCCCACGGGCTAGCGGGGCCGGGGAGCTGTTTTTT

clone_size: NA
j_call: TRBJ2-6
v_call: TRBV7-3
d_call: NA
cdr3_aa: CASSLNTGANVLTF
cdr3_nt: TGTGCCAGCAGCTTAAACACAGGGGCCAACGTCCTGACTTTC

clone_size: NA
j_call: TRBJ2-5
v_call: TRBV7-2
d_call: NA
cdr3_aa: CASSLVQAEETQYF
cdr3_nt: TGTGCCAGCAGCTTAGTCCAAGCGGAAGAGACCCAGTACTTC

clone_size: NA
j_call: TRBJ2-7
v_call: TRBV7-8
d_call: TRBD1
cdr3_aa: CASSPRQGVDEQYF
cdr3_nt: TGTGCCAGCAGCCCGCGACAGGGGGTGGACGAGCAGTACTTC